This T cell receptor beta chain was captured by sequencing in a study of tumor and adjacent non-tumor tissue in lung cancer. About the study: Stage I to III disease affected over nine men and 4 or 5 women aged roughly 31 to 76. Samples averaged about 4.3 million productive TCRbeta reads each.

The CDR3 length is 14 residues. Germline-derived CDR1 and CDR2 are SGHAT and FQNNGV. General study points: Tumor TCR diversity, when higher, was linked to shorter survival.

The library came from three nested PCR rounds adapted from ARM-PCR protocols. TCRdb re-derived calls from the multiplex PCR reads in MiXCR, one entry per CDR3 protein. The sample carries about 75,000 distinct CDR3 sequences, approximately 71% recorded once. This clonotype occurred once. Antigen specificity is unknown. At one end, the junction sequence differs from germline, possibly due to a read error. This sample's RNA came from whole unsorted tissue. The normal lung tissue was taken more than 3 cm from the tumor edge. This TCR came from a woman in her fifties or sixties with non-small cell lung cancer. This chain uses TRBV11-2 with TRBJ2-1; 8 nucleotides agree with TRBD2. Sequencing input: distant non-tumor lung tissue. CDR3 sequence: CVSSPGGFYNEQCF. CDR3 nucleotide sequence: TGTGTCAGCAGCCCGGGAGGGTTCTACAATGAGCAGTGCTTC.